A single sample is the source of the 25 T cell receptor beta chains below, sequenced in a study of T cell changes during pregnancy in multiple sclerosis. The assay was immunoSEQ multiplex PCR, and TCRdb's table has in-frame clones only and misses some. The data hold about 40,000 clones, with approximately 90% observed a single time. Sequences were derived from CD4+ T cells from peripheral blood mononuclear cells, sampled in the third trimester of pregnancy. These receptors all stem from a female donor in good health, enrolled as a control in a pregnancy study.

The CDR3 is CASSRRVISTDTQYF. CDR3 sequence (DNA): TGTGCCAGCAGCCGACGGGTGATAAGCACAGATACGCAGTATTTT. The J gene is TRBJ2-3, the V gene TRBV5-6, with D uncertain. V lost 4 bases and J 0 bases, leaving 12 bases between the germline ends. The CDR3 covers 15 residues. Germline V gene data show CDR1 as SGHDT and CDR2 as YYEEEE.

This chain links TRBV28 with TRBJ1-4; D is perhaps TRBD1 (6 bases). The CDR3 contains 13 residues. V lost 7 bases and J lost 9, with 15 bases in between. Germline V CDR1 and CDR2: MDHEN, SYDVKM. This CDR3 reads CASTDDRRQKLFF. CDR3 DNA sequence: TGTGCCAGCACCGATGACAGGCGGCAAAAACTGTTTTTT. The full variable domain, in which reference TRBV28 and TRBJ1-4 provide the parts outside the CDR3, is DVKVTQSSRYLVKRTGEKVFLECVQDMDHENMFWYRQDPGLGLRLIYFSYDVKMKEKGDIPEGYSVSREKKERFSLILESASTNQTSMYLCASTDDRRQKLFFGSGTQLSVL.

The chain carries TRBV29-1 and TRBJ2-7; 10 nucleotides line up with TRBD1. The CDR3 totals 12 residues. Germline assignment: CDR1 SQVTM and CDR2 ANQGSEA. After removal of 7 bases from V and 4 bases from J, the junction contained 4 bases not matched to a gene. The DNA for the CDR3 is TGCAGCGCCCGGGACAGGGGTTACGAGCAGTACTTC. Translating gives CSARDRGYEQYF.

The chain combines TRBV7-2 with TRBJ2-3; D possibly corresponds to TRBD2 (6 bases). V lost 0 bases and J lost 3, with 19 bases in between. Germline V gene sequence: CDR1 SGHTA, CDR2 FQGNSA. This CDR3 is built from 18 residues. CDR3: CASSLAIWREVGTDTQYF. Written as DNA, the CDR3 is TGTGCCAGCAGCTTAGCGATCTGGAGGGAGGTAGGGACAGATACGCAGTATTTT.

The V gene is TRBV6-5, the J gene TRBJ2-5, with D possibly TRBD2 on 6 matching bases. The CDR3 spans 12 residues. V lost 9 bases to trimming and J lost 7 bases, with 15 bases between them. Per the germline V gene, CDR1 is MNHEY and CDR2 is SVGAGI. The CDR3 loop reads CASGNGGGTQYF. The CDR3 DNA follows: TGTGCCAGTGGGAACGGGGGAGGGACCCAGTACTTC.

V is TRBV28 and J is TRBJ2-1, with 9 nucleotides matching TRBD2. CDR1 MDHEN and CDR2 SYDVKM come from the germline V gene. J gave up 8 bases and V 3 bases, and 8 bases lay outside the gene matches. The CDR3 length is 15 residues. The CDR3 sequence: CASSLSSGGLHEQFF. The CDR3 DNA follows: TGTGCCAGCAGTTTGAGTAGCGGGGGTCTTCATGAGCAGTTCTTC.

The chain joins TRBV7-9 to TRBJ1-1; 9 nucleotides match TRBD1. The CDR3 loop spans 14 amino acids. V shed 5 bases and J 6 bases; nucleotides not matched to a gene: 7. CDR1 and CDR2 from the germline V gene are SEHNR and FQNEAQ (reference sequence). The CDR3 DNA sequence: TGTGCCAGCAGCAACAGGGGGCGCAGCCCTGAAGCTTTCTTT. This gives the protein CASSNRGRSPEAFF.

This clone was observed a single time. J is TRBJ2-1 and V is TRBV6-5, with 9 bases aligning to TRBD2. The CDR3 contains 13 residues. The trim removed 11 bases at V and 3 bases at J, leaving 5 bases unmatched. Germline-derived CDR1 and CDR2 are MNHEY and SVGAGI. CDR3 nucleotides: TGTGCCTCACGGACTAGCGTCTACAATGAGCAGTTCTTC. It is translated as CASRTSVYNEQFF.

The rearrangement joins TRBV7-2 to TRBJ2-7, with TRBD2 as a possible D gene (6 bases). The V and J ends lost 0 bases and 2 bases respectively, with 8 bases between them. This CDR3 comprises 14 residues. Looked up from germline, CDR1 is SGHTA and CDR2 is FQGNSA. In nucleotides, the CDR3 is TGTGCCAGCAGCTTAGCGGGAGGACCCTACGAGCAGTACTTC. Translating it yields CASSLAGGPYEQYF. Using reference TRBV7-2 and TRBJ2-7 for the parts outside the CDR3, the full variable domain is GAGVSQSPSNKVTEKGKDVELRCDPISGHTALYWYRQSLGQGLEFLIYFQGNSAPDKSGLPSDRFSAERTGGSVSTLTIQRTQQEDSAVYLCASSLAGGPYEQYFGPGTRLTVT.

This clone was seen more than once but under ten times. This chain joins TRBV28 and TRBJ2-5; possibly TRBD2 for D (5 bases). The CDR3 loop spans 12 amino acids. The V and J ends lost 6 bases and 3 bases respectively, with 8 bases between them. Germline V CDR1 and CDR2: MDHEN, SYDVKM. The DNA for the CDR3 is TGTGCCAGCAGAGCCGGGAAAGAGACCCAGTACTTC. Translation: CASRAGKETQYF.

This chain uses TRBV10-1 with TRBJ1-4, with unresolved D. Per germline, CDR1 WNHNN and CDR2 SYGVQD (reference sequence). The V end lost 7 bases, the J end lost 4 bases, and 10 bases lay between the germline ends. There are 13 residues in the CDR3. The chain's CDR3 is CASTEDYNEKLFF. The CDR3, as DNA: TGCGCCAGCACCGAGGATTATAATGAAAAACTGTTTTTT.

The CDR3 reads CASSSGRARVTEAFF. The CDR3 nucleotides read TGTGCCAGTAGCTCGGGGAGGGCGCGGGTCACTGAAGCTTTCTTT. V usage is TRBV19 and J usage is TRBJ1-1; no clear D gene. Germline V gene sequence: CDR1 LNHDA, CDR2 SQIVND (reference sequence). This CDR3 is built from 15 residues. The V end lost 6 bases, the J end lost 4 bases, and 18 bases lay between the germline ends.

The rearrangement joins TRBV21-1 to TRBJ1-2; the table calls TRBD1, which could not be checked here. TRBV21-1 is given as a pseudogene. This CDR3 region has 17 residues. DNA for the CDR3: TGTGCCAGCAGCAAAGCGCCAAGGGGTAAAGCTAACTATGGCTACACCTTC. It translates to CASSKAPRGKANYGYTF.

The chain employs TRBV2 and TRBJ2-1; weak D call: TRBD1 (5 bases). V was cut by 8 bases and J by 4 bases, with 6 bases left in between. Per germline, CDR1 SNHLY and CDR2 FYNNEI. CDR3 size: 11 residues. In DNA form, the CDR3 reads TGTGCCAGCGCAGGGTACAATGAGCAGTTCTTC. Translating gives CASAGYNEQFF.

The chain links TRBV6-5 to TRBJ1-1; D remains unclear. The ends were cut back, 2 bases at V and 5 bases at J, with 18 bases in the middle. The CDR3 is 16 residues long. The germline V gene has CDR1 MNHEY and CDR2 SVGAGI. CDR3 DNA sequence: TGTGCCAGCAGTTACGTATCCACGGGGAGGCGGACTGAAGCTTTCTTT. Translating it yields CASSYVSTGRRTEAFF.

The CDR3 bases are TGTGCCAGCAGTCTAGCGGGAGAGAGAAAAAACATTCAGTACTTC. Amino acids: CASSLAGERKNIQYF. The chain combines TRBV28 with TRBJ2-4, with 10 positions matching TRBD2. CDR3 size: 15 residues. Germline V CDR1 and CDR2: MDHEN, SYDVKM. J gave up 4 bases and V 5 bases, and 5 bases lay outside the gene matches.

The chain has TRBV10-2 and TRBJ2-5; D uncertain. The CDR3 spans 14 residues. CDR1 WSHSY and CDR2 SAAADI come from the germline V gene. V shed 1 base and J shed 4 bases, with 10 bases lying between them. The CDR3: CASSEFRTGETQYF. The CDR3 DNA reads TGCGCCAGCAGTGAGTTCCGAACTGGAGAGACCCAGTACTTC.

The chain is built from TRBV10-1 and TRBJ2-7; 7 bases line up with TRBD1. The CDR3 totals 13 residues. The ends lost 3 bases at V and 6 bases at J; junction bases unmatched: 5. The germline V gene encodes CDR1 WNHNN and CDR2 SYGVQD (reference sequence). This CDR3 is CASSEQGLVEQYF. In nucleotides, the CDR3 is TGCGCCAGCAGTGAACAGGGGTTGGTCGAGCAGTACTTC.

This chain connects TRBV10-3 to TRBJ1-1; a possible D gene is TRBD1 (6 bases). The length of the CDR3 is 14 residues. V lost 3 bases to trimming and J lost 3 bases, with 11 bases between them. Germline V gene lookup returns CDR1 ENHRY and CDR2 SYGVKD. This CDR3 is CAISDRGPDTEAFF. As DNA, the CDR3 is TGTGCCATCAGTGACAGGGGACCAGACACTGAAGCTTTCTTT.

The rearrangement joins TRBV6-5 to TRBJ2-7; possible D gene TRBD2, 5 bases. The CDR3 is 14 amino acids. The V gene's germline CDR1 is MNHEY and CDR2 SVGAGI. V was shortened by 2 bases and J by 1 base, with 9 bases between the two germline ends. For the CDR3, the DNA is TGTGCCAGCAGTTACAGAGGGCAATCCTACGAGCAGTACTTC. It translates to CASSYRGQSYEQYF.

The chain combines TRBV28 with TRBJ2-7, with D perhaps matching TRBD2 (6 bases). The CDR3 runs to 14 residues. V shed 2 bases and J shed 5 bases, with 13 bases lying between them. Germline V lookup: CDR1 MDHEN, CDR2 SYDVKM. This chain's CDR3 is CASSLVGEVNEQYF. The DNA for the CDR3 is TGTGCCAGCAGTTTAGTAGGGGAGGTTAACGAGCAGTACTTC. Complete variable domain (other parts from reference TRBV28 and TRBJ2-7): DVKVTQSSRYLVKRTGEKVFLECVQDMDHENMFWYRQDPGLGLRLIYFSYDVKMKEKGDIPEGYSVSREKKERFSLILESASTNQTSMYLCASSLVGEVNEQYFGPGTRLTVT.

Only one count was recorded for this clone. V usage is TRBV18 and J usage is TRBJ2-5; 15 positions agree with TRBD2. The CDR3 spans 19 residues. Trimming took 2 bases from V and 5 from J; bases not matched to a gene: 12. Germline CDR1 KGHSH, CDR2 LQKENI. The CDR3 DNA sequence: TGTGCCAGCTCACCAGGACTAGCGGGGGGGCTTCGCCAGTGGGAGACCCAGTACTTC. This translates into CASSPGLAGGLRQWETQYF.

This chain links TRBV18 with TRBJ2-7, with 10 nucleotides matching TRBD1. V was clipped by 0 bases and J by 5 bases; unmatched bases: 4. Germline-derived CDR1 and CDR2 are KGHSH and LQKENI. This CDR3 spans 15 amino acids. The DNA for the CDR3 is TGTGCCAGCTCACCACCGACAGGGGGCGCCCACGAGCAGTACTTC. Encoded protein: CASSPPTGGAHEQYF. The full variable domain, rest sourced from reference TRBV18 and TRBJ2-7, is NAGVMQNPRHLVRRRGQEARLRCSPMKGHSHVYWYRQLPEEGLKFMVYLQKENIIDESGMPKERFSAEFPKEGPSILRIQQVVRGDSAAYFCASSPPTGGAHEQYFGPGTRLTVT.

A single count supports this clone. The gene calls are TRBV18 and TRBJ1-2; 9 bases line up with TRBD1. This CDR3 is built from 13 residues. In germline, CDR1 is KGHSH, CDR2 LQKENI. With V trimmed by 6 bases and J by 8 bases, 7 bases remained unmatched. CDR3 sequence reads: CASSIRDREGYTF. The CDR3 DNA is TGTGCCAGCTCGATAAGGGACAGGGAAGGCTACACCTTC.

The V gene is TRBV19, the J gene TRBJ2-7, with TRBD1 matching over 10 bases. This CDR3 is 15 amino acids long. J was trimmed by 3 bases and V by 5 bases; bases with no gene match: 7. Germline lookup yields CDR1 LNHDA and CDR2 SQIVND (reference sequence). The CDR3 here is CASSRRDRGLYEQYF. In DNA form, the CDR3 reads TGTGCCAGTAGTCGCCGGGACAGGGGCCTCTACGAGCAGTACTTC.